These T cell receptor beta chains were read from a single sample in a study of read filtering for tumor transcriptome and immune sequencing. In TCRdb, the reads were re-called with MiXCR into one record per CDR3 protein. The data show 11,000 to 15,000 distinct CDR3 sequences, with approximately 20% seen just once and around 84% held by the top ten. The sequenced sample consisted of a population of CD138-negative cells sorted from bone marrow. These receptors originate from a donor at least 40 years old with multiple myeloma. Each CDR3 is given with its conserved first and last residue. The D gene is left open where the match is weak. Some rows have no size entry. The others give once, few or many, or a class for an expanded clone.

D gene: .; J gene: TRBJ2-7; V gene: TRBV15; clone size: few; CDR3 protein: CATSRDGGYEQYF; CDR3 DNA: TGTGCCACCAGCAGAGACGGGGGTTACGAGCAGTACTTC
D gene: .; J gene: TRBJ1-1; V gene: TRBV4-1; clone size: few; CDR3 protein: CASSHTGAANTEAFF; CDR3 DNA: TGCGCCAGCAGCCATACAGGTGCTGCGAACACTGAAGCTTTCTTT
D gene: .; J gene: TRBJ2-3; V gene: TRBV3-1; clone size: few; CDR3 protein: CASSQSAHTQYF; CDR3 DNA: TGTGCCAGCAGCCAAAGCGCACATACGCAGTATTTT
D gene: .; J gene: TRBJ1-1; V gene: TRBV3-1; clone size: many; CDR3 protein: CASSPGVGAFF; CDR3 DNA: TGTGCCAGCAGCCCGGGAGTTGGGGCTTTCTTT
D gene: .; J gene: TRBJ2-2; V gene: TRBV10-3; clone size: .; CDR3 protein: CAITEGSDTGELFF; CDR3 DNA: TGTGCCATCACTGAGGGTTCGGACACCGGGGAGCTGTTTTTT
D gene: TRBD2; J gene: TRBJ2-1; V gene: TRBV6-5; clone size: many; CDR3 protein: CASSSGRASNEQFF; CDR3 DNA: TGTGCCAGCAGTTCCGGGAGGGCTAGCAATGAGCAGTTCTTC
D gene: TRBD1; J gene: TRBJ1-5; V gene: TRBV18; clone size: once; CDR3 protein: CASSASTGRAPQHF; CDR3 DNA: TGTGCCAGCTCTGCCTCGACAGGGAGGGCGCCCCAGCATTTT
D gene: TRBD2; J gene: TRBJ2-1; V gene: TRBV6-5; clone size: many; CDR3 protein: CASSRLAGNNNEQFF; CDR3 DNA: TGTGCCAGCAGTAGGCTAGCGGGGAACAACAATGAGCAGTTCTTC
D gene: .; J gene: TRBJ2-5; V gene: TRBV5-5; clone size: .; CDR3 protein: CASSRLGQETQYF; CDR3 DNA: TGTGCCAGCAGCCGCCTAGGACAAGAGACCCAGTACTTC
D gene: .; J gene: TRBJ2-7; V gene: TRBV20-1; clone size: many; CDR3 protein: CSASGQTYEQYF; CDR3 DNA: TGCAGTGCTAGCGGACAGACCTACGAGCAGTACTTC
D gene: .; J gene: TRBJ2-7; V gene: TRBV11-3; clone size: .; CDR3 protein: CASSLEGDGYEQYF; CDR3 DNA: TGTGCCAGCAGCTTAGAAGGGGACGGGTACGAGCAGTATTTC
D gene: TRBD2; J gene: TRBJ2-5; V gene: TRBV4-2; clone size: few; CDR3 protein: CASSRTSGDAQETQYF; CDR3 DNA: TGTGCCAGCAGCCGCACTAGCGGGGACGCTCAAGAGACCCAGTACTTC
D gene: .; J gene: TRBJ2-7; V gene: TRBV12-3/TRBV12-4; clone size: many; CDR3 protein: CASGAGVNPYEQYF; CDR3 DNA: TGTGCCAGCGGTGCTGGGGTTAATCCCTACGAGCAGTACTTC
D gene: .; J gene: TRBJ1-2; V gene: TRBV5-1; clone size: many; CDR3 protein: CASSWDNYGYTF; CDR3 DNA: TGCGCCAGCAGCTGGGACAACTATGGCTACACCTTC
D gene: TRBD2; J gene: TRBJ2-1; V gene: TRBV11-2; clone size: many; CDR3 protein: CASSLVGGDWDEQFF; CDR3 DNA: TGTGCCAGCAGCTTAGTCGGGGGGGATTGGGATGAGCAGTTCTTC
D gene: .; J gene: TRBJ2-3; V gene: TRBV11-2; clone size: many; CDR3 protein: CASSAQWDTQYF; CDR3 DNA: TGTGCCAGCAGCGCCCAGTGGGATACGCAGTATTTT
D gene: .; J gene: TRBJ1-4; V gene: TRBV5-1; clone size: many; CDR3 protein: CATSLDSLIEKLFF; CDR3 DNA: TGCGCCACCAGCTTGGACAGTTTGATTGAAAAACTGTTTTTT
D gene: TRBD2; J gene: TRBJ2-5; V gene: TRBV12-3/TRBV12-4; clone size: few; CDR3 protein: CASSLGLAGESQETQYF; CDR3 DNA: TGTGCCAGCAGTCTTGGACTAGCGGGAGAATCGCAAGAGACCCAGTACTTC
D gene: .; J gene: TRBJ2-1; V gene: TRBV24-1; clone size: many; CDR3 protein: CATSGRVHNEQFF; CDR3 DNA: TGTGCCACCAGTGGTCGGGTCCACAATGAGCAGTTCTTC
D gene: TRBD2; J gene: TRBJ2-1; V gene: TRBV2; clone size: .; CDR3 protein: CASGTSGNEQFF; CDR3 DNA: TGTGCCAGCGGGACTAGCGGCAATGAGCAGTTCTTC
D gene: TRBD1; J gene: TRBJ2-1; V gene: TRBV6-5; clone size: few; CDR3 protein: CASSGQGRKGNEQFF; CDR3 DNA: TGTGCCAGCAGTGGACAGGGTAGGAAAGGAAATGAGCAGTTCTTC
D gene: .; J gene: TRBJ1-4; V gene: TRBV15; clone size: few; CDR3 protein: CATSRDSFGQGGEKLFF; CDR3 DNA: TGTGCCACCAGCAGAGATTCGTTTGGGCAGGGAGGGGAAAAACTGTTTTTT
D gene: TRBD1; J gene: TRBJ2-1; V gene: TRBV4-1; clone size: many; CDR3 protein: CASSLTGQGTDEQFF; CDR3 DNA: TGCGCCAGCAGCCTCACGGGACAGGGGACGGATGAGCAGTTCTTC
D gene: .; J gene: TRBJ2-7; V gene: TRBV4-3; clone size: .; CDR3 protein: CASSQGTPRSSYEQYF; CDR3 DNA: TGCGCCAGCAGCCAAGGGACACCAAGGAGCTCCTACGAGCAGTACTTC
D gene: .; J gene: TRBJ2-1; V gene: TRBV2; clone size: few; CDR3 protein: CASRNRALIYNEQFF; CDR3 DNA: TGTGCCAGCAGGAACAGGGCCCTAATATACAATGAGCAGTTCTTC
D gene: TRBD2; J gene: TRBJ2-5; V gene: TRBV7-6; clone size: .; CDR3 protein: CVSSLFGAAGGQEIQYF; CDR3 DNA: TGTGTCAGCAGCTTATTTGGAGCAGCGGGGGGCCAAGAGATCCAGTACTTC